The 13 T cell receptor beta chains reported below all come from one sample, sequenced in a study of cytomegalovirus exposure and HLA in healthy donors. Here immunoSEQ multiplex PCR was the method, and the copy in TCRdb shows in-frame clones only, minus some. In the table there are about 110,000 clones, about nine tenths of which are singletons. Sequencing was done on a sample of PBMCs. The receptor source for this set is a woman aged 18-29 years in good health and CMV-seronegative.

The sample holds one count of this clone. The V and J genes are TRBV6-5 and TRBJ2-5; 10 nucleotides agree with TRBD2. This CDR3 has 16 residues. V shed 2 bases and J 5 bases; nucleotides not matched to a gene: 8. Germline assignment: CDR1 MNHEY and CDR2 SVGAGI. CDR3 in DNA: TGTGCCAGCAGTTACGGGTTAGCGGGGGGTTTGGAGACCCAGTACTTC. It translates to CASSYGLAGGLETQYF.

This rearrangement joins TRBV15 to TRBJ2-1; the D gene is possibly TRBD2 (6 bases). CDR1 is LNHNV and CDR2 is YYDKDF in the germline V gene (reference sequence). Trimming stripped 0 bases from V and 8 bases from J, with 11 bases between. The CDR3 contains 14 residues. The DNA for the CDR3 is TGTGCCACCAGCAGAGAGGAGGGTGGGGATGAGCAGTTCTTC. As protein: CATSREEGGDEQFF.

V is TRBV25-1 and J is TRBJ2-7; 7 nucleotides agree with TRBD2. With V trimmed by 3 bases and J by 7 bases, 0 bases remained unmatched. Germline CDR1 MGHDK, CDR2 SYGVNS. The CDR3 covers 11 residues. The CDR3 sequence: CASSDGREQYF. Here the CDR3 DNA reads TGTGCCAGCAGTGACGGGAGGGAGCAGTACTTC.

The chain couples TRBV5-8 to TRBJ2-5, with 7 bases identical to TRBD1. The CDR3 spans 14 residues. The germline V gene has CDR1 SGHTS and CDR2 YDEGEE. V lost 4 bases to trimming and J lost 7 bases; unmatched junction nucleotides: 10. This chain's CDR3 is CASSPHRGGVTQYF. In nucleotides, the CDR3 is TGTGCCAGCAGCCCCCACAGGGGCGGAGTGACCCAGTACTTC.

The genes are TRBV7-3 and TRBJ2-1; perhaps TRBD2 as D (6 bases). Germline assignment: CDR1 SGHTA and CDR2 FQGTGA. V was pared by 2 bases and J by 9 bases, with 14 bases between. The length of the CDR3 is 14 residues. CDR3 amino acids: CASSLGTLIGEQFF. The CDR3 DNA reads TGTGCCAGCAGCTTAGGGACTCTAATCGGTGAGCAGTTCTTC.

The V gene is TRBV6-5, the J gene TRBJ2-7; D possibly corresponds to TRBD2 (7 bases). V lost 6 bases and J lost 6, with 12 bases in between. Germline lookup yields CDR1 MNHEY and CDR2 SVGAGI. The CDR3 extends over 12 amino acids. CDR3 loop: CASRGGAFEQYF. The CDR3 DNA sequence: TGTGCCAGCAGGGGGGGGGCTTTCGAGCAGTACTTC.

V usage is TRBV27 and J usage is TRBJ2-1; TRBD1 aligns across 10 bases. Trimming took 4 bases from V and 6 from J; bases not matched to a gene: 3. The CDR3 is made up of 14 amino acids. The germline CDR1 and CDR2 sequences are MNHEY and SMNVEV (reference sequence). CDR3 coding DNA: TGTGCCAGCAGTTACGGGACAGGGGCCAATGAGCAGTTCTTC. Translating it yields CASSYGTGANEQFF.

The J gene is TRBJ2-7, the V gene TRBV7-9; D might be TRBD1 (5 bases). Germline lookup yields CDR1 SEHNR and CDR2 FQNEAQ (reference sequence). This CDR3 region has 13 residues. V lost 4 bases, J lost 5 bases, and 12 bases lay in between. The CDR3 here is CASSWTDSHEQYF. Here the CDR3 DNA reads TGTGCCAGCAGCTGGACCGACAGTCACGAGCAGTACTTC. Using reference TRBV7-9 and TRBJ2-7 for the parts outside the CDR3, the full variable domain is DTGVSQNPRHKITKRGQNVTFRCDPISEHNRLYWYRQTLGQGPEFLTYFQNEAQLEKSRLLSDRFSAERPKGSFSTLEIQRTEQGDSAMYLCASSWTDSHEQYFGPGTRLTVT.

J is TRBJ1-1 and V is TRBV7-2; no definite D call. The germline V gene encodes CDR1 SGHTA and CDR2 FQGNSA. This CDR3 region has 15 residues. V lost 5 bases and J lost 1, with 14 bases in between. CDR3 nucleotides: TGTGCCAGCAGCCCGGACTGGGAGCGGAACACTGAAGCTTTCTTT. This codes for CASSPDWERNTEAFF.

The rearrangement links TRBV25-1 to TRBJ2-2; 8 bases fit TRBD1. The ends lost 1 base at V and 5 bases at J; junction bases unmatched: 12. Germline V CDR1 and CDR2: MGHDK, SYGVNS. The CDR3 has 18 residues. The CDR3: CASSESFSKTGVTGELFF. CDR3 DNA: TGTGCCAGCAGTGAATCATTTAGTAAGACAGGGGTGACCGGGGAGCTGTTTTTT.

This chain links TRBV9 with TRBJ2-3; a possible D gene is TRBD1 (6 bases). The CDR3 sequence is 16 residues long. V gave up 4 bases and J gave up 3 bases, with 18 bases separating them. Germline values: CDR1 SGDLS, CDR2 YYNGEE. The CDR3 here is CASSQGTPQGTDTQYF. CDR3 sequence (DNA): TGTGCCAGCAGCCAGGGGACCCCTCAAGGAACAGATACGCAGTATTTT.

V is TRBV30 and J is TRBJ2-2, with 9 bases that match TRBD2. CDR3 length: 12 amino acids. CDR1 is GTSNPN, CDR2 SVGIG, per germline (reference sequence). DNA for the CDR3: TGTGCTTATAGCGGGGGAATCGGGGAGCTGTTTTTT. Its protein product is CAYSGGIGELFF. The entire variable domain, with the rest obtained from reference TRBV30 and TRBJ2-2, is as follows: SQTIHQWPATLVQPVGSPLSLECTVEGTSNPNLYWYRQAAGRGLQLLFYSVGIGQISSEVPQNLSASRPQDRQFILSSKKLLLSDSGFYLCAYSGGIGELFFGEGSRLTVL.

The chain is built from TRBV7-9 and TRBJ1-2; D possibly corresponds to TRBD1 (6 bases). The CDR3 consists of 15 residues. The V gene's germline CDR1 is SEHNR and CDR2 FQNEAQ (reference sequence). Trimming stripped 3 bases from V and 5 bases from J, with 16 bases between. The CDR3 DNA is TGTGCCAGCAGCTTCCAGGACAGCGGTATATATGGCTACACCTTC. As protein: CASSFQDSGIYGYTF.